This TCR beta chain was captured in a study of cytomegalovirus exposure and HLA in healthy donors. The V end lost 2 bases, the J end lost 2 bases, and 10 bases lay between the germline ends. The CDR3 runs to 15 residues. Germline CDR1 and CDR2: MNHEY and SMNVEV (reference sequence). Amplification used 60 Vbeta primers and 13 Jbeta primers. As originally analysed: Around 10 million of the 80 million or so unique TCR beta chains counted in a later analysis were shared. Sequencing was performed with immunoSEQ multiplex PCR; in TCRdb, only in-frame clones are kept and a portion is missing. D and trimming come from the DNA, and the V and J calls and clone size come from that table. Reported are roughly 190,000 clones; the ten largest clones contain around 0.8%.

The rearrangement joins TRBV27 to TRBJ1-3, with a weak D call TRBD1 (6 bases). The receptor was isolated from a woman aged 18-29 years in good health and CMV-seropositive. Sequencing input: PBMCs. CDR3 sequence (DNA): TGTGCCAGCAGTTTAAGGGGGAGCCCTGGAAACACCATATATTTT. Its protein product is CASSLRGSPGNTIYF.